The TCR beta chain described here comes from a study of cytomegalovirus exposure and HLA in healthy donors. 13 Jbeta primers and 60 Vbeta primers were used for the PCR. Original processing methods: Roughly 80 million unique TCR beta chains, roughly 11 million shared, were counted in a later analysis. Produced via immunoSEQ multiplex PCR; TCRdb's table is partial and in-frame only. That table furnishes V, J and clone size, whereas the DNA furnished D and trimming. Here the sample spans fewer than 140,000 clones, more than 60% being singletons. Notes on this clone: The antigen remains unidentified.

Study conclusions and caveats: What was likely a sequencing artifact was a cluster of highly shared sequence variants. Per published reports, the classifier diagnosed cytomegalovirus status with high specificity and sensitivity.

CDR3 length: 17 residues. V shed 1 base and J shed 7 bases, with 21 bases lying between them. The germline V gene has CDR1 SGDLS and CDR2 YYNGEE. The clonotype comes from a man between 35 and 55 years old in good health and CMV-seronegative. The sample comprised PBMCs. The gene calls are TRBV9 and TRBJ2-1; tentatively, D is TRBD1 (5 bases). CDR3 bases: TGTGCCAGCAGCGTATACGATTGGGCAGGGTCTTTAAATGAGCAGTTCTTC. Translation gives CASSVYDWAGSLNEQFF.